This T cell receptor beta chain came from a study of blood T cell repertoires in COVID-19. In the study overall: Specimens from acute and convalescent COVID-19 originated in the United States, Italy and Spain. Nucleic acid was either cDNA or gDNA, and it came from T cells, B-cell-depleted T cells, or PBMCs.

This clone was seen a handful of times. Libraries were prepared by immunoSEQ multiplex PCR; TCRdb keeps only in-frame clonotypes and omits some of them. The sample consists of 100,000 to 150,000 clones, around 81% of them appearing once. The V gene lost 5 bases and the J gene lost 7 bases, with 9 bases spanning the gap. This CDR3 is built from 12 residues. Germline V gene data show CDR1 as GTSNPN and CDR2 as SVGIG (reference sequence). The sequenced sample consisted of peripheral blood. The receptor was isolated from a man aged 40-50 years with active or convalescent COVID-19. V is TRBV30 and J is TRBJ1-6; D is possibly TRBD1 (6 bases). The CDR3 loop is CAWDRTNSPLHF. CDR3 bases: TGTGCCTGGGACAGGACGAATTCACCCCTCCACTTT.